This T cell receptor beta chain was obtained from a study of cytomegalovirus exposure and HLA in healthy donors. General study points: Other equally common chains were less clonally expanded than HLA-associated TCR beta chains, a later analysis showed.

The germline CDR1 and CDR2 sequences are SGHRS and YFSETQ. The CDR3 has 15 residues. Trimming removed 0 bases from V and 4 bases from J; junction bases left unmatched: 2. Comments on this clone: The antigen remains unidentified.

It was with 60 Vbeta and 13 Jbeta primers that the PCR ran. The table came from immunoSEQ multiplex PCR; TCRdb's copy has only in-frame clones and leaves some out. The table records some 130,000 clones, almost 85% of them present only once. The sample taken for sequencing was PBMCs. The genes are TRBV5-1 and TRBJ2-1; 9 bases line up with TRBD1. The clonotype was recovered from a boy younger than 10 in good health and CMV-seronegative. The CDR3 protein is CASSLGTGVYNEQFF. CDR3 coding DNA: TGCGCCAGCAGCTTGGGGACAGGGGTGTACAATGAGCAGTTCTTC. Combining the CDR3 with reference TRBV5-1 and TRBJ2-1 gives the whole variable domain KAGVTQTPRYLIKTRGQQVTLSCSPISGHRSVSWYQQTPGQGLQFLFEYFSETQRNKGNFPGRFSGRQFSNSRSEMNVSTLELGDSALYLCASSLGTGVYNEQFFGPGTRLTVL.